Listed below are T cell receptor beta chains from one sample, sequenced in a study of shared clonotypes between healthy human individuals. Sequencing used immunoSEQ multiplex PCR; TCRdb keeps in-frame clones, though not all of them. The data contain 980,000 or so clones, roughly 72% of them singletons. The material sequenced was memory CD4+ T cells sorted from blood. Every receptor here comes from a man between 18 and 29 years old in good health. The CDR3 runs from the conserved cysteine through the conserved F or W. A D gene is named only where the DNA matches it firmly. Clone size, where shown, is once, few, many, or a class for clones that have expanded.

clone size	D gene	V gene	J gene	CDR3 protein	CDR3 DNA
.	.	TRBV2	TRBJ1-2	CASNPEGHLGYGYTF	TGTGCCAGCAACCCGGAAGGGCACTTAGGGTATGGCTACACCTTC
few	TRBD2	TRBV18	TRBJ2-7	CASSRSGTSGSYEQYF	TGTGCCAGCTCACGGTCCGGGACTAGCGGTTCCTACGAGCAGTACTTC
.	.	TRBV7-8	TRBJ1-6	CASSPMQGNSPLHF	TGTGCCAGCAGCCCAATGCAGGGTAATTCACCCCTCCACTTT
.	TRBD2	TRBV10-3	TRBJ2-5	CATGDSGNQETQYF	TGTGCCACAGGGGATAGCGGGAACCAAGAGACCCAGTACTTC
.	TRBD1	TRBV29-1	TRBJ1-1	CSAPGQKNTEAFF	TGCAGCGCACCGGGACAGAAGAACACTGAAGCTTTCTTT
.	TRBD1	TRBV28	TRBJ1-2	CASRATGGARGYTF	TGTGCCAGCAGGGCCACAGGGGGCGCGAGGGGCTACACCTTC
.	.	TRBV7-2	TRBJ2-1	CASSLGTGTQVF	TGTGCCAGCAGCTTGGGAACCGGGACACAGGTCTTC
.	.	TRBV30	TRBJ2-5	CACSPGVRETQYF	TGTGCCTGTTCCCCCGGGGTAAGAGAGACCCAGTACTTC
.	TRBD2	TRBV7-2	TRBJ2-1	CASSLRTSGRAGEQFF	TGTGCCAGCAGCCTAAGGACTAGCGGGAGGGCGGGTGAGCAGTTCTTC
.	.	TRBV7-2	TRBJ2-7	CASSLGMSNYEQYF	TGTGCCAGCAGCTTGGGGATGAGTAACTACGAGCAGTACTTC
.	.	TRBV5-1	TRBJ2-2	CASSSTGADQTGELFF	TGCGCCAGCAGCTCGACCGGGGCCGACCAAACCGGGGAGCTGTTTTTT
.	.	TRBV15	TRBJ2-7	CATSRVALGFSYEQYF	TGTGCCACCAGCAGAGTGGCCCTGGGGTTCTCCTACGAGCAGTACTTC
.	.	TRBV5-6	TRBJ1-5	CASSSLNNRGYSNQPQHF	TGTGCCAGCAGCTCCTTAAATAATAGGGGATATAGCAATCAGCCCCAGCATTTT
.	.	TRBV7-8	TRBJ1-1	CASSLGVSNTEAFF	TGTGCCAGCAGCTTAGGGGTTTCGAACACTGAAGCTTTCTTT
.	.	TRBV10-2	TRBJ2-1	CASSDRQGLGTGEQFF	TGCGCCAGCAGTGATCGACAGGGACTAGGGACAGGTGAGCAGTTCTTC
.	TRBD2	TRBV11-2	TRBJ2-3	CASSLKSLGSGRADTQYF	TGTGCCAGCAGCTTAAAGTCACTAGGTAGCGGGAGGGCTGATACGCAGTATTTT
.	TRBD2	TRBV30	TRBJ2-2	CACTTLAGGPPIGELFF	TGTGCCTGCACTACTCTAGCGGGAGGACCCCCTATCGGGGAGCTGTTTTTT
.	.	TRBV28	TRBJ1-2	CASSWTQSYGYTF	TGTGCCAGCAGTTGGACGCAGTCCTATGGCTACACCTTC
.	.	TRBV5-4	TRBJ1-6	CASSFDRSNSPLHF	TGTGCCAGCAGCTTTGACAGGTCTAATTCACCCCTCCACTTT
.	.	TRBV2	TRBJ2-5	CASRQTRVETQYF	TGTGCCAGCAGACAGACAAGGGTTGAGACCCAGTACTTC
.	.	TRBV19	TRBJ1-5	CASSPNGDNQPQHF	TGTGCCAGTAGTCCGAACGGGGACAATCAGCCCCAGCATTTT
.	.	TRBV2	TRBJ2-1	CASSEGELGANFF	TGTGCCAGCAGCGAAGGAGAGTTGGGGGCGAATTTCTTC
.	TRBD1	TRBV10-2	TRBJ1-2	CASSEPGQGGYTF	TGCGCCAGCAGTGAGCCCGGACAGGGCGGCTACACCTTC
.	TRBD2	TRBV11-1	TRBJ2-5	CASSFDAGGLGETQYF	TGTGCCAGCAGCTTCGATGCGGGGGGGCTTGGGGAGACCCAGTACTTC
.	TRBD1	TRBV6-5	TRBJ2-1	CASKGTGGSNEQFF	TGTGCCAGCAAGGGAACAGGGGGGAGCAATGAGCAGTTCTTC
.	TRBD1	TRBV19	TRBJ2-7	CASSQGASRYEQYF	TGTGCCAGTAGTCAGGGGGCTTCCCGCTACGAGCAGTACTTC
.	.	TRBV25-1	TRBJ1-6	CASSEGSYNSPLHF	TGTGCCAGCAGTGAGGGGTCCTATAATTCACCCCTCCACTTT
.	TRBD1	TRBV5-1	TRBJ1-2	CASTGQGAPGYTF	TGCGCCAGCACTGGACAGGGGGCGCCTGGCTACACCTTC
.	TRBD2	TRBV5-1	TRBJ2-4	CASRNGLADAKNIQYF	TGCGCCAGCAGAAATGGACTAGCGGACGCCAAAAACATTCAGTACTTC
.	TRBD2	TRBV7-2	TRBJ2-7	CASSLPSGSYEQYF	TGTGCCAGCAGCCTCCCTAGCGGCTCCTACGAGCAGTACTTC
.	.	TRBV6-1	TRBJ2-3	CASEREYTQYF	TGTGCCAGCGAAAGGGAGTATACGCAGTATTTT
many	TRBD2	TRBV2	TRBJ2-4	CASSARLAGTLAKNIQYF	TGTGCCAGCAGTGCTCGACTAGCGGGAACGCTGGCCAAAAACATTCAGTACTTC